This passage covers 5 T cell receptor beta chains from one sample sequenced in a study of cytomegalovirus exposure and HLA in healthy donors. PCR primers comprised 60 Vbeta and 13 Jbeta primers. The assay was immunoSEQ multiplex PCR, and TCRdb's table has in-frame clones only and misses some. The sample lists approximately 120,000 clones, around 73% occurring once. The sequenced material came from PBMCs. These receptors were taken from a man in his forties in good health and CMV-seronegative.

This clone was observed a handful of times. The V call is TRBV9, the J call TRBJ1-4, with unresolved D. The CDR3 is 15 amino acids. Germline V gene lookup returns CDR1 SGDLS and CDR2 YYNGEE. Trimming removed 3 bases from V and 6 bases from J, with 15 bases in between. The DNA of the CDR3 is TGTGCCAGCAGCGCCTGGTACGGCGAGGATGAAAAACTGTTTTTT. It translates to CASSAWYGEDEKLFF.

The chain combines TRBV5-1 with TRBJ2-7; D is possibly TRBD2 (6 bases). The CDR3 runs 14 residues. Germline CDR1 and CDR2: SGHRS and YFSETQ. V gave up 4 bases and J gave up 6 bases, with 17 bases separating them. The CDR3 sequence: CASSPDGGRFEQYF. The DNA of the CDR3 is TGCGCCAGCAGCCCCGATGGGGGGAGGTTCGAGCAGTACTTC.

The chain employs TRBV6-6 and TRBJ1-4; 8 bases are shared with TRBD1. Unmatched junction bases numbered 10, after V lost 6 bases and J lost 10 bases. This CDR3 is 14 amino acids long. Germline assignment: CDR1 MNHNY and CDR2 SVGAGI (reference sequence). The CDR3 reads CASSPTGDEGKLFF. In nucleotides, the CDR3 is TGTGCCAGCAGCCCGACAGGGGACGAGGGAAAACTGTTTTTT.

The chain couples TRBV5-1 to TRBJ1-6; tentative D call: TRBD1 (5 bases). Germline V gene lookup returns CDR1 SGHRS and CDR2 YFSETQ. Trimming pared 0 bases from V and 3 bases from J, leaving 10 bases between. The CDR3 contains 16 residues. This CDR3 reads CASSLEGQGYNSPLHF. CDR3 coding DNA: TGCGCCAGCAGCTTGGAGGGGCAGGGCTATAATTCACCCCTCCACTTT.

The chain uses TRBV5-8 and TRBJ1-4; D may be TRBD1 (6 bases). Trimming cost V 0 bases and J 4 bases, with 10 bases left between them. From germline, CDR1 is SGHTS and CDR2 YDEGEE. The length of the CDR3 is 15 residues. The CDR3 DNA reads TGTGCCAGCAGCTTGGGGGCAGGGGTTAATGAAAAACTGTTTTTT. Encoded protein: CASSLGAGVNEKLFF.